This T cell receptor beta chain was obtained from a study of response to subunit inactivated influenza vaccine. Overall study results and limits: After each seasonal influenza vaccination, few new T cells are recruited, the authors suggested.

MiXCR, run by TCRdb on the RT-PCR reads, gives a single entry per CDR3 protein. This repertoire shows approximately 500,000 distinct CDR3 sequences, 13% found once; its top ten account for under 15%. About this clonotype: Antigen: not known.

The receptor's source is a man in his fifties or sixties who received an inactivated influenza vaccine. The specimen was PBMCs from blood, collected more than 35 days after vaccination.

CDR3 bases: TGTGCCAGCAGTTATTCCCGTGACAGCTACACTGAAGCTTTCTTT. Encoded protein: CASSYSRDSYTEAFF. The chain combines TRBV6-9 with TRBJ1-1; D is possibly TRBD1 (5 bases). CDR3 size: 15 residues. In germline, CDR1 is MNHGY, CDR2 SVAAGI. V gave up 0 bases and J gave up 3 bases, with 11 bases separating them.